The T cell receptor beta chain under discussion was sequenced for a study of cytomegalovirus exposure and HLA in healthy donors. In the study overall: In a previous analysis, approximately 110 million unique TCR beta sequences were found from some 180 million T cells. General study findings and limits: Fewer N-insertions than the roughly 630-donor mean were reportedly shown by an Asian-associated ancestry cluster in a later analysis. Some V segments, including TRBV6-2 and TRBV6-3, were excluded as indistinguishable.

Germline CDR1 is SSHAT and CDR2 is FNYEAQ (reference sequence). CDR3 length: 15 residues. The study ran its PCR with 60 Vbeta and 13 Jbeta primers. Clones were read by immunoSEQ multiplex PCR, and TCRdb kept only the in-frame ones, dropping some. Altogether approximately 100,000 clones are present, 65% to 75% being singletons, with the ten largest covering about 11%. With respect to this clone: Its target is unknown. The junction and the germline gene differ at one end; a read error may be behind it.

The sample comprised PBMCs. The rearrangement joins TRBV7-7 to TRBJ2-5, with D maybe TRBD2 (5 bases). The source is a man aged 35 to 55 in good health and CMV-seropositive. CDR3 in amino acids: CASSLEASPQETQYF. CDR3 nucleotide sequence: TGTGCTAGCAGCTTAGAGGCTAGCCCCCAAGAGACCCAGTACTTC.